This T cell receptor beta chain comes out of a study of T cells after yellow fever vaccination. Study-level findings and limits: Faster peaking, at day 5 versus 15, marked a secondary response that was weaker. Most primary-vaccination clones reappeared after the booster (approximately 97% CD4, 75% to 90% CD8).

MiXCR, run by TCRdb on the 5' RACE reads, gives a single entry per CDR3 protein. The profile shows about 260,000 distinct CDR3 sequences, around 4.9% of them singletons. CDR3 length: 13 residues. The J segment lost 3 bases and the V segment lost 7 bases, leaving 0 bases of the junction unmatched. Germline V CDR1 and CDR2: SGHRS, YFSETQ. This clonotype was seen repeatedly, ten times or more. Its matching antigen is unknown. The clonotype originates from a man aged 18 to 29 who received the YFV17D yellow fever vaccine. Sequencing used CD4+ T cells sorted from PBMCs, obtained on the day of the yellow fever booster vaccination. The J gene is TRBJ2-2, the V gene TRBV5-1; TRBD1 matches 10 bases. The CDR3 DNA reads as TGCGCCAGCGGGACAGGGGACACCGGGGAGCTGTTTTTT. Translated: CASGTGDTGELFF.